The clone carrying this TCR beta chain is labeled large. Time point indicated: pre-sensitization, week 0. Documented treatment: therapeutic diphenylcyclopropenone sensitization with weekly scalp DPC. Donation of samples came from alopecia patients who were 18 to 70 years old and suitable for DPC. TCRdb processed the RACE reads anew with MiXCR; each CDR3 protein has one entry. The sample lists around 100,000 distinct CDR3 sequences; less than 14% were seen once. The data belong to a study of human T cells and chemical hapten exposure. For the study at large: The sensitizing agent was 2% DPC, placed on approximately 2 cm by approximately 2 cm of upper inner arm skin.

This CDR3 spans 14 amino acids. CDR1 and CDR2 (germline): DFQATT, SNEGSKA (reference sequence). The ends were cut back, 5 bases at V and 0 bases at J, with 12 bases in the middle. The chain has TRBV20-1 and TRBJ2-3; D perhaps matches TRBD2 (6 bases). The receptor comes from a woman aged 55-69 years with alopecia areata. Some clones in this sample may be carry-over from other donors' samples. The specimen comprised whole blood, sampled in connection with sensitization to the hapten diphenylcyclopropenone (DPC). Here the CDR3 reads CSAQGTPSTDTQYF. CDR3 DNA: TGCAGTGCTCAAGGGACTCCGAGCACAGATACGCAGTATTTT.